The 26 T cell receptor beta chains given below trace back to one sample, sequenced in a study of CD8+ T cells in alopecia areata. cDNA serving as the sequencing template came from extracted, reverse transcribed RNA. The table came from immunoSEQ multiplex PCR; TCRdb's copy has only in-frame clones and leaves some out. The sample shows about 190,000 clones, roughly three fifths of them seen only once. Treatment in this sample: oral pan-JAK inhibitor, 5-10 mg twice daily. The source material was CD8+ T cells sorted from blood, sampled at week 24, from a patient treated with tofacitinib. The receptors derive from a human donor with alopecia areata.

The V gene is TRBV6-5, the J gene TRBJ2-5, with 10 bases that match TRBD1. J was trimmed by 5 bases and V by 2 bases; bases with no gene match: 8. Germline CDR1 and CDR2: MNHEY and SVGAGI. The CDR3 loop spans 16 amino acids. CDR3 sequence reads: CASSYHDRGPGETQYF. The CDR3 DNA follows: TGTGCCAGCAGTTACCACGACAGGGGGCCAGGGGAGACCCAGTACTTC.

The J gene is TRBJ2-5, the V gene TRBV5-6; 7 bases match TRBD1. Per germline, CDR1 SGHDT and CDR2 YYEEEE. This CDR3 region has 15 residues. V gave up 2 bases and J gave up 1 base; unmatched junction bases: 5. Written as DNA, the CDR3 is TGTGCCAGCAGCTTTGGGACAGAAACCCAAGAGACCCAGTACTTC. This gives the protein CASSFGTETQETQYF.

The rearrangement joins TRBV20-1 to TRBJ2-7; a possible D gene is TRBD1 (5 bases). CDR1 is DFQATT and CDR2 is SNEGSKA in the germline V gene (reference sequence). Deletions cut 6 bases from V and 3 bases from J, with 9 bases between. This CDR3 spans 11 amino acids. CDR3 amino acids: CSAKDSYEQYF. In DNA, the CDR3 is TGCAGTGCCAAAGACAGCTACGAGCAGTACTTC.

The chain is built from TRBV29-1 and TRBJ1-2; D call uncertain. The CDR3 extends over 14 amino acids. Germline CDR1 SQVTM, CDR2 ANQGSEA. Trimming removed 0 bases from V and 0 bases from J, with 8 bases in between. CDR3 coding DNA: TGCAGCGTTGAAGAGACGGGATCTAACTATGGCTACACCTTC. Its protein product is CSVEETGSNYGYTF.

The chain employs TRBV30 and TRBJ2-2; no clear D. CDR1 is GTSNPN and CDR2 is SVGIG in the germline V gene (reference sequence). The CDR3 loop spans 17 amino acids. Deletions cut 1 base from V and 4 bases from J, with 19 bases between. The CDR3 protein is CAWSGPHGASGTGELFF. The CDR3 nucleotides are TGTGCCTGGAGTGGCCCTCACGGAGCTTCGGGCACCGGGGAGCTGTTTTTT. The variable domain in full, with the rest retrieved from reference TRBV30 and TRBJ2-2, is SQTIHQWPATLVQPVGSPLSLECTVEGTSNPNLYWYRQAAGRGLQLLFYSVGIGQISSEVPQNLSASRPQDRQFILSSKKLLLSDSGFYLCAWSGPHGASGTGELFFGEGSRLTVL.

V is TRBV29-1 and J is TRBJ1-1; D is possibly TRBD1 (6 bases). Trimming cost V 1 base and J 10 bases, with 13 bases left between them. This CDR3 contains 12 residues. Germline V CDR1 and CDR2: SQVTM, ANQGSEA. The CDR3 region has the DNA TGCAGCGTTGAAGTGGGGGGGCCTGGAGCTTTCTTT. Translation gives CSVEVGGPGAFF.

CDR3 protein: CSVLRQGEMGEQYF. CDR3 nucleotide sequence: TGCAGCGTTCTACGACAGGGAGAGATGGGCGAGCAGTACTTC. The V gene is TRBV29-1, the J gene TRBJ2-7; 7 bases match TRBD1. With V trimmed by 5 bases and J by 6 bases, 13 bases remained unmatched. CDR3 size: 14 residues. The germline V gene has CDR1 SQVTM and CDR2 ANQGSEA.

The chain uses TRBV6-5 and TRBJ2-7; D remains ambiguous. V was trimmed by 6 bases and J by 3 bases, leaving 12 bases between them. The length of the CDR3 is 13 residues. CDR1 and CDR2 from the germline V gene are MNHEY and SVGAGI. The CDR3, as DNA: TGTGCCAGCAGCTTCGATGGATTCTACGAGCAGTACTTC. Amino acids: CASSFDGFYEQYF.

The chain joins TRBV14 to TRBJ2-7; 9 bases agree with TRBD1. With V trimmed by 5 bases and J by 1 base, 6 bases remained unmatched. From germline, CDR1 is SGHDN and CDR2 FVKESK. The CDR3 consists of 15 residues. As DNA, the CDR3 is TGTGCCAGCAGCTCCCGGGGACAGGGATCCTACGAGCAGTACTTC. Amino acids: CASSSRGQGSYEQYF.

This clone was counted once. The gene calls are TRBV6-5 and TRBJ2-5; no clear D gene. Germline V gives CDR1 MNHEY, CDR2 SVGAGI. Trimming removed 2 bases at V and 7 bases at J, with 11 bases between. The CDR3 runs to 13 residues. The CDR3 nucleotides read TGTGCCAGCAGTTACGGCGCCTCCGGGACCCAGTACTTC. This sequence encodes CASSYGASGTQYF.

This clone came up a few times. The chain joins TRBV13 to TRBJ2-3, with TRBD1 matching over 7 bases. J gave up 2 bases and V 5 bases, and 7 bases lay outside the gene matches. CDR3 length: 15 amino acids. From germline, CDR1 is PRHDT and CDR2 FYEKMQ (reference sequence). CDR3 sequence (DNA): TGTGCCAGCAGCACAAGGGGGACAGCCACAGATACGCAGTATTTT. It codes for CASSTRGTATDTQYF. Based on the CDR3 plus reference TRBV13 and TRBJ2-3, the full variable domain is AAGVIQSPRHLIKEKRETATLKCYPIPRHDTVYWYQQGPGQDPQFLISFYEKMQSDKGSIPDRFSAQQFSDYHSELNMSSLELGDSALYFCASSTRGTATDTQYFGPGTRLTVL.

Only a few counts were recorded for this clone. The CDR3 nucleotides are TGCAGCGTACCCAACAGGGGGCTCCCCTACGAGCAGTACTTC. Protein sequence: CSVPNRGLPYEQYF. The chain joins TRBV29-1 to TRBJ2-7, with 9 bases matching TRBD1. This CDR3 has 14 amino acids. Per germline, CDR1 SQVTM and CDR2 ANQGSEA. V lost 6 bases to trimming and J lost 2 bases; unmatched junction nucleotides: 8.

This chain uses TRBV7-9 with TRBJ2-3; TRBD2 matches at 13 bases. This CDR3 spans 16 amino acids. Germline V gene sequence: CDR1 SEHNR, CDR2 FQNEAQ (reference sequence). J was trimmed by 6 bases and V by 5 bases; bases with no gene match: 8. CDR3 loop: CASSPGTSGAPDTQYF. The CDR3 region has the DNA TGTGCCAGCAGCCCTGGGACTAGCGGGGCCCCGGATACGCAGTATTTT.

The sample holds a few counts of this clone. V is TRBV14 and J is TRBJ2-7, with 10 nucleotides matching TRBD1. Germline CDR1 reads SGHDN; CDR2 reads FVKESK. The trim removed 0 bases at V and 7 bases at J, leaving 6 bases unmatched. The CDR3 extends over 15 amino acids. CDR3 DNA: TGTGCCAGCAGCCAAGATCGACAGGGGGCGAGGGAGCAGTACTTC. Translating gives CASSQDRQGAREQYF.

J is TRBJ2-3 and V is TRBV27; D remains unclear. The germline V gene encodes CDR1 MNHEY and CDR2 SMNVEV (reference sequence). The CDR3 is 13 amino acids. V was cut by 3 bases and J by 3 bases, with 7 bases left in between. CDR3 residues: CASSFPGTDTQYF. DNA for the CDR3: TGTGCCAGCAGTTTCCCTGGAACAGATACGCAGTATTTT.

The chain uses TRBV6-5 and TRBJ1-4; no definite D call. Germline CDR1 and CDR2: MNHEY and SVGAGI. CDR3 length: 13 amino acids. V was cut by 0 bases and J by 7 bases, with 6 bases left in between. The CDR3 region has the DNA TGTGCCAGCAGTTACTCGATGGGTGAAAAACTGTTTTTT. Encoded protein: CASSYSMGEKLFF.

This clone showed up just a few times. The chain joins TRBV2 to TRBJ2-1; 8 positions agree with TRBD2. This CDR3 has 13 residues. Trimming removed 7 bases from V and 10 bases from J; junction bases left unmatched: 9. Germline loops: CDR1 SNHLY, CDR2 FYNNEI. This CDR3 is CASTVGPGGEQFF. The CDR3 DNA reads TGTGCCAGCACGGTTGGTCCGGGGGGGGAGCAGTTCTTC.

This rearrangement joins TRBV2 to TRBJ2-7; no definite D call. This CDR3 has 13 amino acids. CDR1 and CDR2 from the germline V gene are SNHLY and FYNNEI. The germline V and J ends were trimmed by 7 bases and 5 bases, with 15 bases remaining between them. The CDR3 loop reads CASTEGPVHEQYF. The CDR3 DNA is TGTGCCAGCACCGAAGGACCAGTCCACGAGCAGTACTTC.

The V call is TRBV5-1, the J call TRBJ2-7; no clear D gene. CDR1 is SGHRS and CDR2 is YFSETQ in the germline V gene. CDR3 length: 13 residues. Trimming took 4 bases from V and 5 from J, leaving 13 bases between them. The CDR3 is CASSLRGQHEQYF. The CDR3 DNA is TGCGCCAGCAGCCTGAGAGGCCAGCACGAGCAGTACTTC.

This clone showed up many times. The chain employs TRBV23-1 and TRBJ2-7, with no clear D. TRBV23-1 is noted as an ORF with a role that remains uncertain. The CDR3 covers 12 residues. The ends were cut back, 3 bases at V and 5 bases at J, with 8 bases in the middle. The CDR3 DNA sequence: TGCGCCAGCAGTCAGTGTTGGGACGAGCAGTACTTC. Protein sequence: CASSQCWDEQYF.

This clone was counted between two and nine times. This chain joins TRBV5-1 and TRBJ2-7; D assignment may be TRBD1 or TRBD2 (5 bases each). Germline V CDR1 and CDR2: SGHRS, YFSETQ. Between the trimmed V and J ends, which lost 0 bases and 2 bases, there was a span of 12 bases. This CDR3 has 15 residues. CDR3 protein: CASSLDLGRTYEQYF. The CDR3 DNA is TGCGCCAGCAGCTTGGATCTGGGACGGACCTACGAGCAGTACTTC.

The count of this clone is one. Here the CDR3 DNA reads TGTGCCAGCAGCTTAGCTCAGGGGTCTCACTATGGCTACACCTTC. This encodes CASSLAQGSHYGYTF. V gene TRBV7-2 combines with J gene TRBJ1-2; a weak D match, TRBD1 (6 bases). The CDR3 length is 15 residues. The V end lost 0 bases, the J end lost 3 bases, and 11 bases lay between the germline ends. Germline CDR1 SGHTA, CDR2 FQGNSA.

The CDR3 region has the DNA TGTGCCAGCAGCTCCCCACAGGCCCCGACCGATGAGACCCAGTACTTC. Amino acid sequence: CASSSPQAPTDETQYF. The J gene is TRBJ2-5, the V gene TRBV7-9, with D maybe TRBD1 (5 bases). The germline CDR1 and CDR2 sequences are SEHNR and FQNEAQ (reference sequence). V was trimmed by 4 bases and J by 5 bases, leaving 20 bases between them. CDR3 size: 16 residues.

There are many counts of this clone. This chain's CDR3 is CASSLEFLGQGYGYTF. The CDR3 region has the DNA TGTGCCAGCAGCTTGGAATTTTTGGGACAGGGGTATGGCTACACCTTC. The chain is built from TRBV5-5 and TRBJ1-2; 10 bases are shared with TRBD1. The CDR3 runs to 16 residues. Germline CDR1 and CDR2: SGHKS and YYEKEE (reference sequence). V dropped 0 bases and J dropped 5; count of bases not matched to a gene: 7.

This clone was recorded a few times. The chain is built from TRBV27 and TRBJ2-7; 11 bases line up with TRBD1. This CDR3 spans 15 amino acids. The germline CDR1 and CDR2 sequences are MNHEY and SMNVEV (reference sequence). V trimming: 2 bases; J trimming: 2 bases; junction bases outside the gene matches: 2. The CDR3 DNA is TGTGCCAGCAGTTTAGGGACAGGGGGTCCCTACGAGCAGTACTTC. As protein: CASSLGTGGPYEQYF.

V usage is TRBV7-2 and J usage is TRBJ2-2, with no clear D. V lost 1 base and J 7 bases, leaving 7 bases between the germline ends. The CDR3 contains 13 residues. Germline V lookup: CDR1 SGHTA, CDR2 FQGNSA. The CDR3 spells CASSLGVSGELFF. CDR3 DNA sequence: TGTGCCAGCAGCTTAGGGGTCAGCGGGGAGCTGTTTTTT.